The 6 T cell receptor beta chains reported below all come from one sample, sequenced in a study of human T cells and chemical hapten exposure. TCRdb re-analysed the RACE reads in MiXCR, keeping a single row per CDR3 protein. The repertoire consists of about 65,000 distinct CDR3 sequences, with about 6% occurring once and the leading ten covering just under 3.5%. Time point indicated: healthy volunteer bleed at 6 weeks. The study extracted total RNA from unfractionated whole blood. Sequenced input: whole blood. Receptors were obtained from a female donor in good health. Some clones in this sample may be carry-over from other donors' samples.

This clonotype was counted only a few times. The chain has TRBV2 and TRBJ2-3; 8 nucleotides line up with TRBD2. Unmatched junction bases numbered 3, after V lost 7 bases and J lost 9 bases. The CDR3 extends over 11 amino acids. Germline CDR1 is SNHLY and CDR2 is FYNNEI. CDR3 sequence reads: CASMGLETQYF. The CDR3 DNA reads as TGTGCCAGCATGGGACTAGAGACGCAGTATTTT.

The chain couples TRBV9 to TRBJ1-4; D remains unclear. The length of the CDR3 is 15 residues. V lost 4 bases to trimming and J lost 5 bases, with 15 bases between them. CDR1 is SGDLS and CDR2 is YYNGEE in the germline V gene. The chain's CDR3 is CASSPRGGQNEKLFF. CDR3 DNA: TGTGCCAGCAGCCCCCGGGGAGGGCAAAATGAAAAACTGTTTTTT.

This clonotype came up many times. The rearrangement joins TRBV5-4 to TRBJ1-1; D call uncertain. The CDR3 runs to 16 residues. V was clipped by 0 bases and J by 3 bases, with 15 bases between them. The germline V gene has CDR1 SGHNT and CDR2 YYREEE (reference sequence). This CDR3 reads CASSLGLGKADTEAFF. The CDR3 nucleotides are TGTGCCAGCAGCTTGGGGTTGGGGAAGGCTGACACTGAAGCTTTCTTT.

V is TRBV5-1 and J is TRBJ2-1; TRBD1 aligns across 8 bases. Germline CDR1 SGHRS, CDR2 YFSETQ. With V trimmed by 2 bases and J by 0 bases, 7 bases remained unmatched. This CDR3 comprises 17 residues. CDR3 region: CASSFLRTGSSYNEQFF. CDR3 bases: TGCGCCAGCAGCTTTCTAAGGACAGGGAGCTCCTACAATGAGCAGTTCTTC.

This clonotype was detected many times. The chain carries TRBV27 and TRBJ2-5, with TRBD2 matching 10 bases. The V and J ends lost 1 base and 4 bases, in that order; junction bases with no gene match: 3. Germline-derived CDR1 and CDR2 are MNHEY and SMNVEV (reference sequence). The CDR3 totals 15 residues. CDR3 region: CASSLYSGRTETQYF. The CDR3 coding sequence is TGTGCCAGCAGTTTATATAGCGGGAGGACAGAGACCCAGTACTTC.

This clonotype showed up just a few times. V is TRBV28 and J is TRBJ2-2; D possibly uses TRBD1 or TRBD2 (6 bases each). Trimming shortened V by 2 bases and J by 4 bases, and 11 bases separated the two germline ends. Per germline, CDR1 MDHEN and CDR2 SYDVKM. The CDR3 contains 15 residues. The CDR3: CASSLNREATGELFF. In DNA, the CDR3 is TGTGCCAGCAGTTTAAACAGGGAGGCCACCGGGGAGCTGTTTTTT.